This T cell receptor beta chain came from a study of blood T cell repertoires in COVID-19. Study background: PBMCs, B-cell-depleted T cells, or T cells provided the cDNA or gDNA that made up the material.

There are a few counts of this clone. Under the authors' procedure: Estimation of nucleated cell counts was performed using reference gene primer amplification. This table comes from immunoSEQ multiplex PCR, and its TCRdb copy is limited to in-frame clones, with some not included. V and J calls plus clone size are reproduced from that table; the DNA served to infer D and trimming. Of some 210,000 clones listed, around nine tenths were seen once; the top ten hold roughly 5.6%. The CDR3 loop spans 14 amino acids. Germline V gene lookup returns CDR1 LGHNT and CDR2 FRNRAP. V lost 9 bases, J lost 2 bases, and 7 bases stayed unmatched.

This sequence joins TRBV12-5 and TRBJ2-3; 8 positions agree with TRBD1. The receptor's source is a woman aged 40 to 50 who had recovered from COVID-19. The sequencing sample was made of peripheral blood. The CDR3 DNA reads TGTGCTAGCACTCAGGGGGCGTTCACAGATACGCAGTATTTT. Translation gives CASTQGAFTDTQYF.